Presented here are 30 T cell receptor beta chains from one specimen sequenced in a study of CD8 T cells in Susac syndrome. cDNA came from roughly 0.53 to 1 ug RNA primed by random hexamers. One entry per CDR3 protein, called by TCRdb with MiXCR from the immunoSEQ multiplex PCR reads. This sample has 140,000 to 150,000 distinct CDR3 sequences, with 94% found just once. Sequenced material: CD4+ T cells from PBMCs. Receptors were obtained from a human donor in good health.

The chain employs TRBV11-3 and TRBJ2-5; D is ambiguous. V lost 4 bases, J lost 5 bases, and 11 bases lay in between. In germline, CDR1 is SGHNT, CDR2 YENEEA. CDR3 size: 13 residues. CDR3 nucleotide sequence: TGTGCCAGCAGCTCCCGGCCCGATGAGACCCAGTACTTC. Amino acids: CASSSRPDETQYF.

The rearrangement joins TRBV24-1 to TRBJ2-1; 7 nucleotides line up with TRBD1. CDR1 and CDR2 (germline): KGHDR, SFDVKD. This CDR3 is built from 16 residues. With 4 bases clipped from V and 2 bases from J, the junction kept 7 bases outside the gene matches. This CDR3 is CATSDHRGNTYNEQFF. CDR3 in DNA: TGTGCCACCAGTGACCACAGGGGAAACACCTACAATGAGCAGTTCTTC.

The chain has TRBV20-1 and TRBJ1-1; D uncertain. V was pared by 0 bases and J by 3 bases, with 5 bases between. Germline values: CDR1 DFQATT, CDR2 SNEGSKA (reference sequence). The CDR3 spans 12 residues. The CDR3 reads CSAREWDTEAFF. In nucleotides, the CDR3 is TGCAGTGCTAGAGAGTGGGACACTGAAGCTTTCTTT.

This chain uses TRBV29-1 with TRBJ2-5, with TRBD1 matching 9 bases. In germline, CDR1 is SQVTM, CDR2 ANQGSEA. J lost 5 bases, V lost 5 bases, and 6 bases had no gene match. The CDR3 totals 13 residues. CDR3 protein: CSVSTGGKETQYF. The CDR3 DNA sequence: TGCAGCGTTTCGACAGGGGGAAAGGAGACCCAGTACTTC.

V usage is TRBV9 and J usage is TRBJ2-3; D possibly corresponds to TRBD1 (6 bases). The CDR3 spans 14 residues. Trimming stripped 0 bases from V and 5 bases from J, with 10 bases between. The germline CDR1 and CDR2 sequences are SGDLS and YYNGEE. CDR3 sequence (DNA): TGTGCCAGCAGCGTAGGGCAGGGGAAAGATACGCAGTATTTT. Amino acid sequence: CASSVGQGKDTQYF.

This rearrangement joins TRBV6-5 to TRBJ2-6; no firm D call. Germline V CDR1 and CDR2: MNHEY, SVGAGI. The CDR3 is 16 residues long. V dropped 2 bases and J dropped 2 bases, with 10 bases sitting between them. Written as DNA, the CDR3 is TGTGCCAGCAGTTACACGCGACGGGCTGGGGCCAACGTCCTGACTTTC. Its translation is CASSYTRRAGANVLTF.

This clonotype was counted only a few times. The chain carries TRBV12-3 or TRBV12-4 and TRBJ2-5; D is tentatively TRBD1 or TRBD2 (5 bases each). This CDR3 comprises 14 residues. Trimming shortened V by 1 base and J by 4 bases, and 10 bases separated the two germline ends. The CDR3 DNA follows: TGTGCCAGCAGTTTAGGGGGGAGTGGAGAGACCCAGTACTTC. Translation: CASSLGGSGETQYF.

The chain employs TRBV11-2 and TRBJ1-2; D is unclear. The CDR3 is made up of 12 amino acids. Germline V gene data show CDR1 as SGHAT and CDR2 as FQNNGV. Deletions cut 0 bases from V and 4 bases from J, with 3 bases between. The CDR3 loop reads CASSLEVYGYTF. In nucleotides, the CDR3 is TGTGCCAGCAGCTTAGAAGTCTATGGCTACACCTTC.

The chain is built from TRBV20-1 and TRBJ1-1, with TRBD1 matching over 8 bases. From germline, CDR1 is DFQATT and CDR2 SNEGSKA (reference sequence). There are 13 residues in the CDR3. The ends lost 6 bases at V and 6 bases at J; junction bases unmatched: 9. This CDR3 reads CSAGQDPRAEAFF. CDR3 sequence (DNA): TGCAGTGCGGGACAGGACCCAAGGGCTGAAGCTTTCTTT.

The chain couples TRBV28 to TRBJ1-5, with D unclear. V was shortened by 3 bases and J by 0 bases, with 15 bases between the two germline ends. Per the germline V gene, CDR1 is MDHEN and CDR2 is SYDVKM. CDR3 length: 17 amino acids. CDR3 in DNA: TGTGCCAGCAGTTTCTCACTGGGGAGCGATAGCAATCAGCCCCAGCATTTT. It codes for CASSFSLGSDSNQPQHF.

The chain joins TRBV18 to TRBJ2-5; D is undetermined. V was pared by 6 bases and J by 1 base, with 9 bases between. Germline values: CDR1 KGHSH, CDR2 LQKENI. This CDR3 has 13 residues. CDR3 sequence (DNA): TGTGCCAGCTCGCCGACTTTCCAAGAGACCCAGTACTTC. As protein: CASSPTFQETQYF.

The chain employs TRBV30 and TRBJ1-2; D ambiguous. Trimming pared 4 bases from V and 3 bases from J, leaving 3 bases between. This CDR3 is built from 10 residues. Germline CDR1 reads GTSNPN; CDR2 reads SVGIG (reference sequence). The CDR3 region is CAWKHYGYTF. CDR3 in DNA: TGTGCCTGGAAGCACTATGGCTACACCTTC.

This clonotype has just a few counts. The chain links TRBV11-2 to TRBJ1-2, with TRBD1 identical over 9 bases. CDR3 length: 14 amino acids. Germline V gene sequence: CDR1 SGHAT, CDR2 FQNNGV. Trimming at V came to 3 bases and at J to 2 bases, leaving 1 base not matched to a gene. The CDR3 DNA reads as TGTGCCAGCAGCTTTGGGACAGGGAACTATGGCTACACCTTC. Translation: CASSFGTGNYGYTF.

The DNA of the CDR3 is TGTGCCAGCAGCGCAGGGGGGATCAATGAGCAGTTCTTC. Encoded protein: CASSAGGINEQFF. This chain links TRBV9 with TRBJ2-1, with D possibly matching TRBD1 (7 bases). Trimming took 3 bases from V and 6 from J, leaving 10 bases between them. The CDR3 covers 13 residues. Germline V gene lookup returns CDR1 SGDLS and CDR2 YYNGEE.

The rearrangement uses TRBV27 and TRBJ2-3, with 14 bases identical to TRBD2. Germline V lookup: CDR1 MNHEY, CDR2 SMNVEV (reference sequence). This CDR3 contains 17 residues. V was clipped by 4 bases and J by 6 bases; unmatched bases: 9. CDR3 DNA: TGTGCCAGCAGTTCCTACGGACTAGCGGGAGGTCGGGATACGCAGTATTTT. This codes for CASSSYGLAGGRDTQYF.

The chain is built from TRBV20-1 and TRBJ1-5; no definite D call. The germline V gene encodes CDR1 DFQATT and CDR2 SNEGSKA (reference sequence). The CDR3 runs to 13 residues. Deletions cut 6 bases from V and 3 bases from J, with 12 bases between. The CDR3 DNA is TGCAGTGCCAACACAGCCTTCAATCAGCCCCAGCATTTT. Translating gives CSANTAFNQPQHF.

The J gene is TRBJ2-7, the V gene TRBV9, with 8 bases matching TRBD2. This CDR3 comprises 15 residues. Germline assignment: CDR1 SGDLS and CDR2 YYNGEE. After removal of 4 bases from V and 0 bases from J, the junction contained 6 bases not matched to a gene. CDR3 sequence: CASSTSGTSSYEQYF. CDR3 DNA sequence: TGTGCCAGCAGCACCTCCGGGACTAGCTCCTACGAGCAGTACTTC.

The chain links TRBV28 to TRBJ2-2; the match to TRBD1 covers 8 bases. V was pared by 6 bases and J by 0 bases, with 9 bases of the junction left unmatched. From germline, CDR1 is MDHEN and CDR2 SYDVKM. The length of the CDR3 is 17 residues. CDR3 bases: TGTGCCAGCAGATCCCAACCGGGACAGGCGAACACCGGGGAGCTGTTTTTT. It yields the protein CASRSQPGQANTGELFF.

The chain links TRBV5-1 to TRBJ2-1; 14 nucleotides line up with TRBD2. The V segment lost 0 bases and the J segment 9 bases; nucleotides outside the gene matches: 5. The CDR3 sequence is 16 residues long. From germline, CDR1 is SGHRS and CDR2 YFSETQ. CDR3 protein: CASSLAGLAGGVEQFF. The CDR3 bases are TGCGCCAGCAGCTTGGCCGGACTAGCGGGAGGAGTTGAGCAGTTCTTC.

The CDR3 coding sequence is TGTGCCAGCAGCCCAAGACAGGGAGGTGGAGAACTGTTTTTT. Protein: CASSPRQGGGELFF. The chain joins TRBV3-1 to TRBJ1-4; TRBD1 aligns across 7 bases. This CDR3 contains 14 residues. The V segment lost 4 bases and the J segment 12 bases; nucleotides outside the gene matches: 11. Per germline, CDR1 LGHDT and CDR2 YNNKEL (reference sequence).

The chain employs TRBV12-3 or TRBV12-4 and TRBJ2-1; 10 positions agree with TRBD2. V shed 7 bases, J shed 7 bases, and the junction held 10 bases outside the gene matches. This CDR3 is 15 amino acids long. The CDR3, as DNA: TGTGCCAGCAAAAAGTCTAGCGGGAGTATTAATGAGCAGTTCTTC. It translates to CASKKSSGSINEQFF.

In DNA, the CDR3 is TGTGCCAGCAGCCGCGAGCGGGAGCCTACCTACGAGCAGTACTTC. Residues: CASSREREPTYEQYF. V is TRBV4-2 and J is TRBJ2-7; 8 bases line up with TRBD2. V was clipped by 4 bases and J by 2 bases; unmatched bases: 7. The CDR3 has 15 amino acids. Germline V gene sequence: CDR1 LGHNA, CDR2 YNFKEQ.

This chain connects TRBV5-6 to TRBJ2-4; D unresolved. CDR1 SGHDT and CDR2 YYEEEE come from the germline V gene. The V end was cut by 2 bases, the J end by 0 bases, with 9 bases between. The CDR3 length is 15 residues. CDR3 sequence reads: CASSFLTAAKNIQYF. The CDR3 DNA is TGTGCCAGCAGCTTCCTAACGGCAGCCAAAAACATTCAGTACTTC.

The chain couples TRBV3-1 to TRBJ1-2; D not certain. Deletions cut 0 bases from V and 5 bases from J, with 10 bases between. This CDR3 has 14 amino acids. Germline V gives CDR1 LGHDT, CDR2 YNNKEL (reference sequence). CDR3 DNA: TGTGCCAGCAGCCAAGAAGCGGGAGATTATGGCTACACCTTC. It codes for CASSQEAGDYGYTF.

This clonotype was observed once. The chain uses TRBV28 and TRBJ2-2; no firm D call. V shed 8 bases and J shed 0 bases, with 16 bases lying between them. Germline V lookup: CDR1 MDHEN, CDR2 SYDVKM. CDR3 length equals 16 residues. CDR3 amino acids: CASRPDRASNTGELFF. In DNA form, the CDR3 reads TGTGCCAGCCGCCCGGACCGGGCCTCGAACACCGGGGAGCTGTTTTTT.

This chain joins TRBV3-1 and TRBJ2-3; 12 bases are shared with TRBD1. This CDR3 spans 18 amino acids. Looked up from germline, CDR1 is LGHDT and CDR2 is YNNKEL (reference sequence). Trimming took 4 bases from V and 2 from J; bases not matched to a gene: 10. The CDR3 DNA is TGTGCCAGCAGCCCGTCCCGGGACAGGGGGCAACACACAGATACGCAGTATTTT. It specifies CASSPSRDRGQHTDTQYF.

The CDR3 nucleotides are TGTGCCAGCAGTGGGCCGGGTCAGCCCCAGCATTTT. Translation: CASSGPGQPQHF. The chain recombines TRBV25-1 with TRBJ1-5; D unresolved. The CDR3 is made up of 12 amino acids. Germline CDR1 MGHDK, CDR2 SYGVNS. V dropped 4 bases and J dropped 6 bases, with 7 bases sitting between them.

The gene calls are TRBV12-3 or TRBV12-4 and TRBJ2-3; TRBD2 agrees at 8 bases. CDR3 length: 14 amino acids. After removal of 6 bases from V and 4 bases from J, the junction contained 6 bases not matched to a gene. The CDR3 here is CASSFRLAPDTQYF. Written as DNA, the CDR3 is TGTGCCAGCAGCTTCCGACTAGCGCCAGATACGCAGTATTTT.

The CDR3 nucleotides read TGTGCCAGCAGTTACAGGACAGGAGCGGGTGAAGCTTTCTTT. Its translation: CASSYRTGAGEAFF. The chain employs TRBV6-6 and TRBJ1-1, with 7 bases identical to TRBD1. CDR1 is MNHNY and CDR2 is SVGAGI in the germline V gene (reference sequence). The V gene end was trimmed by 2 bases and the J gene end by 7 bases; junction bases not matched to a gene: 7. The CDR3 covers 14 residues.

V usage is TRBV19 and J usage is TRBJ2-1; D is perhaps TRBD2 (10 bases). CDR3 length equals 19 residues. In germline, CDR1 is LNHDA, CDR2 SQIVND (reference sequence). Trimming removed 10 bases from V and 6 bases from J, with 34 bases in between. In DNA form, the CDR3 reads TGTGCCATATCGACAGGGGGATGGTTAGCGGGAGGCCGGACCAATGAGCAGTTCTTC. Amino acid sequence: CAISTGGWLAGGRTNEQFF.